This note documents a single TCR beta chain sequence. This CDR3 contains 16 residues. With V trimmed by 3 bases and J by 2 bases, 0 bases remained unmatched. Germline loops: CDR1 LGHNA, CDR2 YSLEER. Source study methods: Amplifying reference gene primers gave estimates of nucleated cell counts. Some clones are missing from TCRdb's copy, which holds only in-frame ones; the method was immunoSEQ multiplex PCR. The DNA was the basis for D and trimming; V, J and clone size are from that table. The sample has roughly 410,000 clones; roughly nine tenths are singletons. The record originates from a study of blood T cell repertoires in COVID-19. Study-wide background: Spain, Italy and the United States supplied samples that represented acute and convalescent COVID-19. PBMCs, B-cell-depleted T cells, or T cells were the source of the cDNA or gDNA that made up the material.

The source material was peripheral blood. The chain recombines TRBV4-3 with TRBJ2-6; 11 nucleotides match TRBD1. The clonotype originates from a man aged 40-49 years with acute or convalescent COVID-19. The CDR3 here is CASSQDRGPGANVLTF. The CDR3 nucleotides read TGCGCCAGCAGCCAGGACAGGGGGCCTGGGGCCAACGTCCTGACTTTC.